The sequence of this TCR beta chain was determined in a study of CD8+ T cells in alopecia areata. After isolation, RNA underwent reverse transcription to generate cDNA as the sequencing template. Repertoires were generated with immunoSEQ multiplex PCR, while TCRdb's copy carries only in-frame clones and drops some. The sample includes roughly 130,000 clones, 58% of them seen just once. This clone turned up a few times. The CDR3 covers 15 residues. CDR1 is SGHTA, CDR2 FQGNSA, per germline. V lost 2 bases to trimming and J lost 0 bases, with 5 bases between them. This TCR came from a human donor with alopecia areata. The sample was CD4+ T cells sorted from blood, taken at week 0. The chain is built from TRBV7-2 and TRBJ2-6, with D unresolved. CDR3 amino acids: CASSLPSSGANVLTF. CDR3 DNA sequence: TGTGCCAGCAGCTTACCTAGCTCTGGGGCCAACGTCCTGACTTTC.